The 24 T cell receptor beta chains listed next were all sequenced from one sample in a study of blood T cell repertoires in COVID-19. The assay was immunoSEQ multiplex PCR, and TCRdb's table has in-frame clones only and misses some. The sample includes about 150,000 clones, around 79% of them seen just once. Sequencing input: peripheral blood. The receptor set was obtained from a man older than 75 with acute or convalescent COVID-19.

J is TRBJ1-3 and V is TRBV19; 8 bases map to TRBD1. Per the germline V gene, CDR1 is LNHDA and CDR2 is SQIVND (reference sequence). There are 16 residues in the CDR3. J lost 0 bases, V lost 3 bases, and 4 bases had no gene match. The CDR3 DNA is TGTGCCAGTAGTATGGACAGGGCCAGCTCTGGAAACACCATATATTTT. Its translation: CASSMDRASSGNTIYF.

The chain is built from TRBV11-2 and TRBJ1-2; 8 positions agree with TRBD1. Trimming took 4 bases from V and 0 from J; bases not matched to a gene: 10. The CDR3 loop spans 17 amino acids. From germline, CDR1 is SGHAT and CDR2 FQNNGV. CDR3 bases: TGTGCCAGCAGCTCCGCGACAGGGGCGCCAGCTAACTATGGCTACACCTTC. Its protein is CASSSATGAPANYGYTF.

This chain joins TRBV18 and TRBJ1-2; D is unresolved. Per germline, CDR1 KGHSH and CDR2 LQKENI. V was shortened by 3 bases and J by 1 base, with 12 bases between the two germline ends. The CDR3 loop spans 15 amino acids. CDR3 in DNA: TGTGCCAGCTCACCTGATACGGGATTTAACTATGGCTACACCTTC. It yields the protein CASSPDTGFNYGYTF.

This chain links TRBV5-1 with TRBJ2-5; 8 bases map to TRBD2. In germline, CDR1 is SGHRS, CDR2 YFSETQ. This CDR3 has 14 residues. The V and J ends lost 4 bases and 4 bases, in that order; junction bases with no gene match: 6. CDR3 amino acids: CASSPRGGGETQYF. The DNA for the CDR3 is TGCGCCAGCAGCCCACGGGGGGGCGGAGAGACCCAGTACTTC. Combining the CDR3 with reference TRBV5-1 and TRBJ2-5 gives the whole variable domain KAGVTQTPRYLIKTRGQQVTLSCSPISGHRSVSWYQQTPGQGLQFLFEYFSETQRNKGNFPGRFSGRQFSNSRSEMNVSTLELGDSALYLCASSPRGGGETQYFGPGTRLLVL.

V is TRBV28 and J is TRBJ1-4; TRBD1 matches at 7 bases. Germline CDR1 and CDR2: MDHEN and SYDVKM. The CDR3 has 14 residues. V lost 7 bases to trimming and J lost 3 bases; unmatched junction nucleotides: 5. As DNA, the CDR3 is TGTGCCAGCATAAAGGGGGCTGCTAATGAAAAACTGTTTTTT. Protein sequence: CASIKGAANEKLFF. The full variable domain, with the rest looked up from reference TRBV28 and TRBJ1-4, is DVKVTQSSRYLVKRTGEKVFLECVQDMDHENMFWYRQDPGLGLRLIYFSYDVKMKEKGDIPEGYSVSREKKERFSLILESASTNQTSMYLCASIKGAANEKLFFGSGTQLSVL.

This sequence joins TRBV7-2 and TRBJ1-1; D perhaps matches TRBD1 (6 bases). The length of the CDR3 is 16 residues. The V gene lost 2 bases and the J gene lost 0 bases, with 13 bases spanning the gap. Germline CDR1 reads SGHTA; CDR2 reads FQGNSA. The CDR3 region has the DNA TGTGCCAGCAGCTTACAACCGACAGGAATGAACACTGAAGCTTTCTTT. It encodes CASSLQPTGMNTEAFF. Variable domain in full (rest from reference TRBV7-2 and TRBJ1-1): GAGVSQSPSNKVTEKGKDVELRCDPISGHTALYWYRQSLGQGLEFLIYFQGNSAPDKSGLPSDRFSAERTGGSVSTLTIQRTQQEDSAVYLCASSLQPTGMNTEAFFGQGTRLTVV.

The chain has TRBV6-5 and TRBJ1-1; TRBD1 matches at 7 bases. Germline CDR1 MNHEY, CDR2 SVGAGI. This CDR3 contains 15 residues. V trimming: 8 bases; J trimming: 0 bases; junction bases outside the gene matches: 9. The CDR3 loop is CASYRTGVMNTEAFF. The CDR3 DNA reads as TGTGCCAGCTATCGGACAGGCGTTATGAACACTGAAGCTTTCTTT.

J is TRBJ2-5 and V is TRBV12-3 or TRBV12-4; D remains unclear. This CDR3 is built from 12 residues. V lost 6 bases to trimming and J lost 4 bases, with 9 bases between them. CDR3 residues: CASSSPSETQYF. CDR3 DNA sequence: TGTGCCAGCAGCTCCCCGTCAGAGACCCAGTACTTC.

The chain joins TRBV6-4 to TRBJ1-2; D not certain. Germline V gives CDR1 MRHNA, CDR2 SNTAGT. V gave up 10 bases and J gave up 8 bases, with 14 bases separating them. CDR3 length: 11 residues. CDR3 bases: TGTGCCACCTGGGGAGGGTACGGCTACACCTTC. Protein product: CATWGGYGYTF.

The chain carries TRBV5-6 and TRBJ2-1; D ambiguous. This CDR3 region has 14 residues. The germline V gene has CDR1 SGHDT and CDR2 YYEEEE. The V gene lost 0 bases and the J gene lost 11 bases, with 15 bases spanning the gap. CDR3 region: CASSLVLSPGQQFF. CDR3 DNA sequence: TGTGCCAGCAGCTTGGTTCTCTCCCCGGGTCAGCAGTTCTTC.

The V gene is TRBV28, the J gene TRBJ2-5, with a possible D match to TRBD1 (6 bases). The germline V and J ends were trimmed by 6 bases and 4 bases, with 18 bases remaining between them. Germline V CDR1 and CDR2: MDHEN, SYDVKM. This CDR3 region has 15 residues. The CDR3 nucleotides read TGTGCCAGCAGGGAAACTCCCAAGGGGGTAGAGACCCAGTACTTC. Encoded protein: CASRETPKGVETQYF. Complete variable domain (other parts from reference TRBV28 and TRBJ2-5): DVKVTQSSRYLVKRTGEKVFLECVQDMDHENMFWYRQDPGLGLRLIYFSYDVKMKEKGDIPEGYSVSREKKERFSLILESASTNQTSMYLCASRETPKGVETQYFGPGTRLLVL.

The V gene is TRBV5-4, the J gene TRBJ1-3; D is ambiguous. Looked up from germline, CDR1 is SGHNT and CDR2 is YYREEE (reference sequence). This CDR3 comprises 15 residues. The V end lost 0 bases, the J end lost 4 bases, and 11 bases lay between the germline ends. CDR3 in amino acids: CASSLAGVGGNTIYF. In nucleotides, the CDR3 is TGTGCCAGCAGCTTGGCCGGGGTAGGGGGAAACACCATATATTTT.

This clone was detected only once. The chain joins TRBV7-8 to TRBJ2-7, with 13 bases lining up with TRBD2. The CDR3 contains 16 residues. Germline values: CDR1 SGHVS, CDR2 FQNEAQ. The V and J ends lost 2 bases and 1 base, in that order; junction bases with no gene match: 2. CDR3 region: CASSLLGLAGSYEQYV. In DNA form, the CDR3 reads TGTGCCAGCAGCTTACTGGGACTAGCGGGATCCTACGAGCAGTACGTC.

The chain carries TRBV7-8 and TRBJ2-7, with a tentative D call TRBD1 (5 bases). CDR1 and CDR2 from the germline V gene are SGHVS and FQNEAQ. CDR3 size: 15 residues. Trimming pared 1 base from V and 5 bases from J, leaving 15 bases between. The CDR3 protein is CASSLGQREAHEQYV. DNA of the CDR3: TGTGCCAGCAGCTTAGGACAGAGAGAAGCCCACGAGCAGTACGTC.

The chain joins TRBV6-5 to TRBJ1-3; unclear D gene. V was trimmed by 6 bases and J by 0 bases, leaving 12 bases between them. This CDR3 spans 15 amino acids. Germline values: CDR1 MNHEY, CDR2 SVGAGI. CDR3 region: CASSSLGISGNTIYF. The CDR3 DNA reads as TGTGCCAGCAGCTCCCTCGGGATCTCTGGAAACACCATATATTTT.

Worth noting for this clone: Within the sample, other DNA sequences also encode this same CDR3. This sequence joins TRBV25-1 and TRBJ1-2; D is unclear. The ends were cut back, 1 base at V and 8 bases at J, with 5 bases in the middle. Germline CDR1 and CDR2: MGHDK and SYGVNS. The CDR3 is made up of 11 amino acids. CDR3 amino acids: CASSESRGYTF. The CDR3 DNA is TGTGCCAGCAGTGAATCTAGGGGCTACACCTTC.

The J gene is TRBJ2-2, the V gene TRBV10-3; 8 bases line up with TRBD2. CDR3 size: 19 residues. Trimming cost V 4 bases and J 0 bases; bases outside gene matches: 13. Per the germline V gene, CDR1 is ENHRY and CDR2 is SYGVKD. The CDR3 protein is CAISGALSVAGSNTGELFF. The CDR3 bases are TGTGCCATCAGTGGAGCCCTCTCGGTAGCGGGGTCGAACACCGGGGAGCTGTTTTTT.

CDR3: CASSSPQGGYTF. CDR3 DNA sequence: TGTGCCAGCAGTTCCCCCCAGGGGGGCTACACCTTC. V and J are TRBV12-3 or TRBV12-4 and TRBJ1-2, with D possibly matching TRBD1 (6 bases). V gave up 4 bases and J gave up 8 bases, with 11 bases separating them. This CDR3 comprises 12 residues.

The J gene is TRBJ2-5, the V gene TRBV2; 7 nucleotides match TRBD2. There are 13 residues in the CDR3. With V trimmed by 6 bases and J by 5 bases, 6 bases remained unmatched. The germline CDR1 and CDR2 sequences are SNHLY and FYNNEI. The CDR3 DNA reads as TGTGCCAGCAGAGCCGACGGGAGGGAGACCCAGTACTTC. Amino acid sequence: CASRADGRETQYF.

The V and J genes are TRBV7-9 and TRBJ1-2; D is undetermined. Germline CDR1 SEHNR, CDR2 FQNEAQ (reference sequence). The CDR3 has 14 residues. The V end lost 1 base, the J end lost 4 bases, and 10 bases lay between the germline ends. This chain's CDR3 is CASSLVSLSYGYTF. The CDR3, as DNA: TGTGCCAGCAGCTTAGTAAGCCTGTCCTATGGCTACACCTTC.

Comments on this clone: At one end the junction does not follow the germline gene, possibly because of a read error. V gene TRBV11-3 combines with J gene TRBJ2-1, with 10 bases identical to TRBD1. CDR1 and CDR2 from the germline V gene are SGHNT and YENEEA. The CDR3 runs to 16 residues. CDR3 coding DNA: TGTGCCAGCAGCCTGTGGACAGGGGGGTCCTCCAATGAGCAGTTCTTC. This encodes CASSLWTGGSSNEQFF.

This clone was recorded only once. The CDR3 here is CASRKGHLANYGYTF. The CDR3 nucleotides read TGTGCCAGCAGGAAGGGGCACCTCGCTAACTATGGCTACACCTTC. The rearrangement joins TRBV6-5 to TRBJ1-2; D might be TRBD1 (5 bases). Trimming shortened V by 6 bases and J by 0 bases, and 14 bases separated the two germline ends. The CDR3 contains 15 residues. Germline V CDR1 and CDR2: MNHEY, SVGAGI.

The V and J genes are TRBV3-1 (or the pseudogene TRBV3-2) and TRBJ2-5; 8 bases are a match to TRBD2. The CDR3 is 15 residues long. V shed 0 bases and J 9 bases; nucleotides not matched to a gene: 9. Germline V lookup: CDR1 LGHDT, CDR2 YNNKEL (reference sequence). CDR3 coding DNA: TGTGCCAGCAGCCAAGAAGACGGGGGGGGCCCCCCCCAGTACTTC. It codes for CASSQEDGGGPPQYF.

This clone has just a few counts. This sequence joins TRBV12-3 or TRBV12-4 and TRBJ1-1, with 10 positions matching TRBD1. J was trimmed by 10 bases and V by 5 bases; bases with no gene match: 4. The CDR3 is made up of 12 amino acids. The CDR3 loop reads CASSRTGGGAFF. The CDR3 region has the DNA TGTGCCAGCAGTAGGACAGGGGGAGGAGCTTTCTTT.